This TCR beta chain was recorded in a study of blood T cell repertoires in COVID-19 (dated by TCRdb to 2020 to 2022). For the study in its entirety: The collaborator samples originated in the United States, Italy and Spain and spanned the acute and convalescent phases of COVID-19. The material from the prospective study consisted of cDNA or gDNA derived from T cells, B-cell-depleted T cells, or PBMCs. Deeply sampled blood TCRbeta repertoires from subjects exposed to, actively infected with, or recovered from COVID-19 were included in the dataset. A freely available public database, intended as a resource for researchers studying the immune response to SARS-CoV-2, is where the repertoires were released. Samples were obtained from the ongoing ImmuneRACE study (first 160 participants) and from over a thousand subjects provided by 6 global collaborators. The sample metadata nearly always contained a de-identified subject ID, COVID-19 status, age in years and sex. Where HLA class I and class II types were available, the types were taken from metadata supplied by the sample provider, not from assay-based typing.

In regard to this clone: Its antigen is currently not known. Base qualities were left out, and no much larger clone turns up one base away.

Collaborating institutions collected whole blood in K2EDTA tubes following their own protocols. Collaborator samples were shipped for TCRbeta analysis as frozen whole blood, isolated PBMCs, or DNA extracted from either sample type. TCRbeta CDR3 regions were amplified from genomic DNA using the immunoSEQ Assay, a bias-controlled multiplex PCR. The paper's processing steps were these. Within the assay, amplification of reference gene primers was used to estimate how many nucleated cells each sample contained. Sequence reads were collapsed and filtered to measure the absolute abundance of every unique TCRbeta CDR3 rearrangement. For each sample, productive Simpson clonality was calculated as the square root of Simpson's diversity index across productive rearrangements. Drawn from immuneACCESS, this table holds only the in-frame rearrangements with V and J called that TCRdb kept. Clones are partly lost; checked studies trace under half to an unresolved V gene and leave the rest unexplained. V and J calls and clone size come straight from that table; D and trimming were deduced from the DNA. This sample holds around 180,000 clones; under 90% were observed only once. The leading ten clones occupy roughly a tenth of the sample.

Points the paper makes about the study in general: How much clinical and demographic metadata was included differed by source and by participant, and the metadata was provided uncurated.

Relative to germline, V is 3 bases shorter and J is 13 bases shorter, with 13 bases between their ends. Reading the germline V gene gives CDR1 SNHLY and CDR2 FYNNEI. Spanning cysteine to phenylalanine, the CDR3 consists of 13 amino acids. Only the CDR3 DNA is retained, 39 bases long and in frame from the first base. The receptor was derived from a woman at least 80 years old with active or convalescent COVID-19. The chain joins TRBV2 to TRBJ1-6; a weak D assignment points to TRBD1 (6 bases agree). Sequencing was carried out using peripheral blood. The nucleotide sequence reads TGTGCCAGCAGTGAGGAGACAGGCCGGCCCCTCCACTTT. Its translation reads: CASSEETGRPLHF.